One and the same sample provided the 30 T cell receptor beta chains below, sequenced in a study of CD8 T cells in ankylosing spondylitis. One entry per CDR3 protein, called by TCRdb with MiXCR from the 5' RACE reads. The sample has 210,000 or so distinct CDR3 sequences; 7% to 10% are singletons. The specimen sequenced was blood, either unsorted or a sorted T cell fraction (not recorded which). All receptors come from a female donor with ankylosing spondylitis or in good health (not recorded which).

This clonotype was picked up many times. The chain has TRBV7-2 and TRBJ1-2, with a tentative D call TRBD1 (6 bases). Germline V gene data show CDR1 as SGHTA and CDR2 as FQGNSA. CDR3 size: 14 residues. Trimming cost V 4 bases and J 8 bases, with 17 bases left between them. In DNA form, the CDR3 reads TGTGCCAGCAGCTCCTACAGGGAGGTAGAGGGCTACACCTTC. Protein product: CASSSYREVEGYTF.

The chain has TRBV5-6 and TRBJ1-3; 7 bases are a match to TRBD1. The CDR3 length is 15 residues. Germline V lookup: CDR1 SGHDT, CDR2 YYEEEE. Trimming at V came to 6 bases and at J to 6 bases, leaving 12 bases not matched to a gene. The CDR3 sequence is CASKWSRGNLNTIYF. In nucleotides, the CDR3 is TGTGCCAGCAAATGGTCCAGGGGGAACCTAAACACCATATATTTT.

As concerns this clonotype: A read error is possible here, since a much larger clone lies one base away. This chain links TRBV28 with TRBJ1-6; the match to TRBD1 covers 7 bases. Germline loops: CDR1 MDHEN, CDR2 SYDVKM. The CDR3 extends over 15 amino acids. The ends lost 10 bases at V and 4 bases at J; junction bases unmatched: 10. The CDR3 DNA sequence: TGTGCCAACAGCCCGTTGACAGGGTATAATTCACCCCTCCACTTT. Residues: CANSPLTGYNSPLHF.

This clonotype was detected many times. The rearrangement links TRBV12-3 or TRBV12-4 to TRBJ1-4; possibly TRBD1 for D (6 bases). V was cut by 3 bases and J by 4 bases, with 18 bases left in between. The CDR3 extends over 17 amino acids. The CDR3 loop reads CASSFRPLDRRNEKLFF. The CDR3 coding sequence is TGTGCCAGCAGTTTTCGGCCACTCGACAGGCGTAATGAAAAACTGTTTTTT.

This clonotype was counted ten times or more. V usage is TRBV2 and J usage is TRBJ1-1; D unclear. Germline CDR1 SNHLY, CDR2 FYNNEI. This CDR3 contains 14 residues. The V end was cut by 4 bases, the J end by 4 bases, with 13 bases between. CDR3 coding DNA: TGTGCCAGCAGTGGGCTTTTGGGAGGCACTGAAGCTTTCTTT. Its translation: CASSGLLGGTEAFF.

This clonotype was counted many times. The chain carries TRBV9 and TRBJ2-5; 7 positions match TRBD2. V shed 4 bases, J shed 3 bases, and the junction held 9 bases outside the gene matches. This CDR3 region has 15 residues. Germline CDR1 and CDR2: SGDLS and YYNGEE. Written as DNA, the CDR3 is TGTGCCAGCAGCTGGGGGGGGGAAGCGGAAGAGACCCAGTACTTC. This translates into CASSWGGEAEETQYF.

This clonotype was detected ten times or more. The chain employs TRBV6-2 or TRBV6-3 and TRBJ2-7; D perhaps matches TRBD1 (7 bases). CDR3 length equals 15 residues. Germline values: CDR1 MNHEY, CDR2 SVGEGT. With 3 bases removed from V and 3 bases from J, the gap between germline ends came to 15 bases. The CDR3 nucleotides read TGTGCCAGCAGTTATGTCGGAGGGGGCCGCTACGAGCAGTACTTC. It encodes CASSYVGGGRYEQYF.

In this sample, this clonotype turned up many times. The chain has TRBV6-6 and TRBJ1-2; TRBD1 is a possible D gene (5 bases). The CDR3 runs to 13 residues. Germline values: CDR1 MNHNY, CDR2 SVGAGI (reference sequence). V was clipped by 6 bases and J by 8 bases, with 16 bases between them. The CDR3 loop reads CASSPGRGGGYTF. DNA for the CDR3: TGTGCCAGCAGCCCCGGGAGGGGTGGGGGCTACACCTTC.

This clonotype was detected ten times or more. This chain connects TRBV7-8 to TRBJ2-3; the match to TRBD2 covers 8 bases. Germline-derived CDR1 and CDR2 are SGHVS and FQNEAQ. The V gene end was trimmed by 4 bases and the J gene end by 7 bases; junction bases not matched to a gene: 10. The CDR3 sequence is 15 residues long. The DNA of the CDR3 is TGTGCCAGCAGCTCCCCCTATAGCGGGGAGAATACGCAGTATTTT. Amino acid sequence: CASSSPYSGENTQYF.

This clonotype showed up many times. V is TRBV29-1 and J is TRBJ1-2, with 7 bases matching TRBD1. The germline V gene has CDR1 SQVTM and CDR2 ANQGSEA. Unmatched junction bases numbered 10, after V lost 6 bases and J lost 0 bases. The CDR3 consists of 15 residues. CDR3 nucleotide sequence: TGCAGCGTCAGGGGGATGGGGGACTCTAACTATGGCTACACCTTC. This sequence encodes CSVRGMGDSNYGYTF.

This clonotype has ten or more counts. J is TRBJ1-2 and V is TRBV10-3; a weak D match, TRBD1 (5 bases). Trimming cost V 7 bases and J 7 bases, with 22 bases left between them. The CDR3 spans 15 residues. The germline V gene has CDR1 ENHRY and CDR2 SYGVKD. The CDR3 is CAIIGTDPSTGGYTF. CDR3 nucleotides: TGTGCCATCATTGGGACGGACCCCTCTACGGGTGGCTACACCTTC.

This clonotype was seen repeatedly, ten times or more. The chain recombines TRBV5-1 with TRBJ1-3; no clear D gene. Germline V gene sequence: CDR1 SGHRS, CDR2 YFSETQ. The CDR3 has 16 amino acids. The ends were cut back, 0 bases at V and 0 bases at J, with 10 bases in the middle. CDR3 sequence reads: CASSLVGSYSGNTIYF. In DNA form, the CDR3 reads TGCGCCAGCAGCTTGGTCGGCAGCTACTCTGGAAACACCATATATTTT.

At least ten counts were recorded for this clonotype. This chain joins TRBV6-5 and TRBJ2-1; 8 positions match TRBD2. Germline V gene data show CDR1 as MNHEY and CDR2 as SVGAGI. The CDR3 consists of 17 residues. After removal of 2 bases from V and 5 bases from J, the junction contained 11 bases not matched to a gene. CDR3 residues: CASSYNTAGGGDNEQFF. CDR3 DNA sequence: TGTGCCAGCAGTTACAATACCGCGGGGGGCGGCGACAATGAGCAGTTCTTC.

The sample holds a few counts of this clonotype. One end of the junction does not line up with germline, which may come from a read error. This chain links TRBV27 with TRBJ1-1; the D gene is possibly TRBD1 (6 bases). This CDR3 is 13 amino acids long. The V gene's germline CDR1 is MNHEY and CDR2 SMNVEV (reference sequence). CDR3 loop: CAGSKGQKTEAFF. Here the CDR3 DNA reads TGTGCCGGCAGTAAAGGACAGAAGACTGAAGCTTTCTTT.

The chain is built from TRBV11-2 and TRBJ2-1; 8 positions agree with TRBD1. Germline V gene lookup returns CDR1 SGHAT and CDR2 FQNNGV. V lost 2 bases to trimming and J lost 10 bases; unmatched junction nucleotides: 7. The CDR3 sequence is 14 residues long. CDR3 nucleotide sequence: TGTGCCAGCAGCTTACTCGGGACAGGAACAGAGCAGTTCTTC. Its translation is CASSLLGTGTEQFF.

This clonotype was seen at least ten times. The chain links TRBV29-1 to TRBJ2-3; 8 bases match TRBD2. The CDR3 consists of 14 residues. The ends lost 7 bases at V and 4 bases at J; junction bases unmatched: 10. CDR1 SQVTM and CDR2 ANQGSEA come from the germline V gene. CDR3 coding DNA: TGCAGCGGATCCGTGTGGCGGGAGGCAGATACGCAGTATTTT. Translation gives CSGSVWREADTQYF.

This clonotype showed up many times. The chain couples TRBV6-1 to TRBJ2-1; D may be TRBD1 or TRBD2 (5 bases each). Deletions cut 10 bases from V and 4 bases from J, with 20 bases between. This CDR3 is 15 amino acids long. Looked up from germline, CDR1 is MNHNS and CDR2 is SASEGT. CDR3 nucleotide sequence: TGTGCCACACGCGCCTCCGGGACGACTTACAATGAGCAGTTCTTC. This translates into CATRASGTTYNEQFF.

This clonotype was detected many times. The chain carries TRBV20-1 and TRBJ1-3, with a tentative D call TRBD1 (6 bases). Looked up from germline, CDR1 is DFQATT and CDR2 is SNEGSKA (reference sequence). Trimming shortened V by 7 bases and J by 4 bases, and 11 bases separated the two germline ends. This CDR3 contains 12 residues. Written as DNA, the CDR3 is TGCAGTGGGGCTGGGGGCGGAAACACCATATATTTT. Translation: CSGAGGGNTIYF.

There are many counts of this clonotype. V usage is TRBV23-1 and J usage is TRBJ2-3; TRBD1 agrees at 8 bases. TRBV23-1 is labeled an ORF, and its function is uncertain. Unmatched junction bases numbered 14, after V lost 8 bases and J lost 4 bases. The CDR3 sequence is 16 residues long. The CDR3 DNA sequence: TGCGCCAGCCCCCACGAGGACAGGGTCGCCTCAGATACGCAGTATTTT. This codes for CASPHEDRVASDTQYF.

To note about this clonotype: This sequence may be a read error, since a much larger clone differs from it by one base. This CDR3 is CTSSAGTSGSFFSYNEQFF. The DNA of the CDR3 is TGTACCAGCAGTGCCGGGACTAGCGGGAGTTTCTTTTCCTACAATGAGCAGTTCTTC. The chain is built from TRBV3-1 and TRBJ2-1; 14 bases map to TRBD2. The V gene's germline CDR1 is LGHDT and CDR2 YNNKEL (reference sequence). This CDR3 comprises 19 residues.

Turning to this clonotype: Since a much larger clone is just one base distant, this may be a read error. CDR3 DNA: TGTGCCTGCTCCCAGGGCGCGGGGGGGCACGCGTTTTTT. It translates to CACSQGAGGHAFF. The V and J genes are TRBV30 and TRBJ1-4; a weak D match, TRBD1 (6 bases). The V gene's germline CDR1 is GTSNPN and CDR2 SVGIG (reference sequence). The CDR3 spans 13 residues. V was clipped by 6 bases and J by 16 bases, with 24 bases between them.

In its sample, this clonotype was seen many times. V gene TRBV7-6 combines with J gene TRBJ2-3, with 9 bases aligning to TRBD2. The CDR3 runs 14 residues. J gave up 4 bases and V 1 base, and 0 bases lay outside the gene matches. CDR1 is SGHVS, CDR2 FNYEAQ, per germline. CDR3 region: CASSLGGRADTQYF. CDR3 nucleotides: TGTGCCAGCAGCTTAGGCGGGAGGGCAGATACGCAGTATTTT. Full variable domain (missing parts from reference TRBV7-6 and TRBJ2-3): GAGVSQSPRYKVTKRGQDVALRCDPISGHVSLYWYRQALGQGPEFLTYFNYEAQQDKSGLPNDRFSAERPEGSISTLTIQRTEQRDSAMYRCASSLGGRADTQYFGPGTRLTVL.

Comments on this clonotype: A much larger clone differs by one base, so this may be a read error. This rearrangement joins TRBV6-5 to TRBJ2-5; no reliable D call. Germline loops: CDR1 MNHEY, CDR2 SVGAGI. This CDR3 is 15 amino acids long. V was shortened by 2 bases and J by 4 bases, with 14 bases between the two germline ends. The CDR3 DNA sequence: TGTGCCAGCAGTTACAAACAGATGGTGGGAGAGACCCAGTACTTC. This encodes CASSYKQMVGETQYF.

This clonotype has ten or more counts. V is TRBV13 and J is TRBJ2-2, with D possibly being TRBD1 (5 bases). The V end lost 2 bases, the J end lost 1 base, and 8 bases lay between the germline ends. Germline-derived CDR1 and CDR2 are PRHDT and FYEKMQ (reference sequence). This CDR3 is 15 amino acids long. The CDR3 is CASSLRGKNTGELFF. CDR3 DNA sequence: TGTGCCAGCAGCTTAAGGGGAAAGAACACCGGGGAGCTGTTTTTT.

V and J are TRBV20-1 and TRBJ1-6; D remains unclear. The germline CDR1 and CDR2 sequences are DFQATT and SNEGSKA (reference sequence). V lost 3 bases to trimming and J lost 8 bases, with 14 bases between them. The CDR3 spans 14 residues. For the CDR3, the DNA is TGCAGTGCTAGCGGGCTGGCCGGGGATTCACCCCTCCACTTT. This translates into CSASGLAGDSPLHF.

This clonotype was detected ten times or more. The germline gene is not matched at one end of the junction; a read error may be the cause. The CDR3 DNA is TGCAGCGTGGGTGATACGCAGTGTTTT. Translating gives CSVGDTQCF. This rearrangement joins TRBV29-1 to TRBJ2-3, with unresolved D. This CDR3 has 9 residues. Germline CDR1 is SQVTM and CDR2 is ANQGSEA.

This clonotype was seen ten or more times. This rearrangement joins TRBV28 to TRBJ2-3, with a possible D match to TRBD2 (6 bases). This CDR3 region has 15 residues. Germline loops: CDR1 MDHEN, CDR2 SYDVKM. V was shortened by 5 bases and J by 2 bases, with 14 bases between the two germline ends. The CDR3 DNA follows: TGTGCCAGCAGTCCCGCGGGACGGTTCACAGATACGCAGTATTTT. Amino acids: CASSPAGRFTDTQYF.

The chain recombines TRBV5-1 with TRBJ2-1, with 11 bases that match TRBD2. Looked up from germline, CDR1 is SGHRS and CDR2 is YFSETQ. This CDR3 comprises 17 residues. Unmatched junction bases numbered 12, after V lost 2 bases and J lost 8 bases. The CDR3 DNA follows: TGCGCCAGCAGCTTCCTTAGCGGGAGGGCCGTCTGGGATGAGCAGTTCTTC. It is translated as CASSFLSGRAVWDEQFF.

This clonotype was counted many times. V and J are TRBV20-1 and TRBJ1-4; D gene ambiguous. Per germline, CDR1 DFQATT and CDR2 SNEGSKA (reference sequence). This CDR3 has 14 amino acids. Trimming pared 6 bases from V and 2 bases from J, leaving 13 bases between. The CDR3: CSALSGVTNEKLFF. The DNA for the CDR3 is TGCAGTGCCCTCAGTGGGGTTACTAATGAAAAACTGTTTTTT.

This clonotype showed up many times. CDR3 sequence: CSVGGVTSTDTQYF. CDR3 bases: TGCAGCGTTGGAGGTGTAACTAGCACAGATACGCAGTATTTT. The chain employs TRBV29-1 and TRBJ2-3; D unclear. The CDR3 contains 14 residues. Germline CDR1 reads SQVTM; CDR2 reads ANQGSEA. V was shortened by 4 bases and J by 0 bases, with 11 bases between the two germline ends.